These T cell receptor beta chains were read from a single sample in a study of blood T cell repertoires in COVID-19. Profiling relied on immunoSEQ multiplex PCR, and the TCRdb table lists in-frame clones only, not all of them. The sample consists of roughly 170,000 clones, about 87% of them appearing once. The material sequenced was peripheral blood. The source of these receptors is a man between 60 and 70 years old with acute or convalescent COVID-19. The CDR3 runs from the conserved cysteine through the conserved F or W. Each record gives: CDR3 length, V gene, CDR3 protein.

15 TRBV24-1 CATSVRTGRNNEQFF
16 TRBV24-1 CATSDLRQGTQETQYF
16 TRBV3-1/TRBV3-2 CASSRAKGANTGELFF
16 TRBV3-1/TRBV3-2 CASSLRTGTAGNTIYF
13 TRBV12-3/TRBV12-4 CASSLMGQGVAFF
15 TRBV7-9 CASSYSQGVGTEAFF
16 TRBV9 CASSPRRGIGGNTIYF
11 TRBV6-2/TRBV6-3 CASSLTGFLYF
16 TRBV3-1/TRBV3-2 CASSPRWASGTGELFF
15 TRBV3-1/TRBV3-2 CASSRAGARTDTQYF
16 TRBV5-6 CASSFLGSGENTEAFF
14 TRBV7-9 CASSSGGLGGGYTF
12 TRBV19 CASSHSGYEQYF
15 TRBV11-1 CASSMTGGSSYEQYF
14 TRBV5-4 CASSMGGGNEKLFF
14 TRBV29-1 CSVRHLSSYNEQFF
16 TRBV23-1 CASSQWDSTNNSPLHF
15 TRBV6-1 CASSEAGIADYGYTF